A single sample is the source of the 23 T cell receptor beta chains below, sequenced in a study of vaccination and CD4 T cells after COVID-19. Oncomine TCR Beta short-read sequencing was applied to DNA from cultured CD4+ T cells. TCRdb redid the calling of the PCR reads with MiXCR, one entry per CDR3 protein. The repertoire includes some 17,000 distinct CDR3 sequences, around 50% of them detected once, and about 20% sits in the top ten. Time point in this sample: late sampling 161 to 241 days after vaccination in a few convalescent patients. Treatment here: approximately 9-day PBMC culture with coronavirus spike peptide pools or control peptides (ViraFEST assay). Antigen specificity for these receptors is unknown. Sample: CD4+ T cells from blood, cultured in vitro, taken about 7 months after SARS-CoV-2 vaccination. The source is a human donor who had recovered from COVID-19.

The V call is TRBV18, the J call TRBJ1-6; D is uncertain. Trimming removed 4 bases at V and 7 bases at J, with 14 bases between. This CDR3 has 15 residues. CDR1 KGHSH and CDR2 LQKENI come from the germline V gene. The CDR3 sequence: CASSLSGPINSPLHF. The CDR3 coding sequence is TGTGCCAGCTCACTAAGTGGACCGATAAATTCACCCCTCCACTTT.

The chain couples TRBV19 to TRBJ2-5, with D uncertain. V was clipped by 4 bases and J by 2 bases, with 8 bases between them. Per the germline V gene, CDR1 is LNHDA and CDR2 is SQIVND (reference sequence). The CDR3 is 13 residues long. The CDR3 is CASSSQRQETQYF. The CDR3 bases are TGTGCCAGTAGTAGCCAACGGCAAGAGACCCAGTACTTC.

The CDR3 DNA reads TGCAGTGCCGGCCGCGGTCCTCCCTCCTACAATGAGCAGTTCTTC. Its protein product is CSAGRGPPSYNEQFF. V usage is TRBV20-1 and J usage is TRBJ2-1; D remains ambiguous. V was shortened by 6 bases and J by 0 bases, with 15 bases between the two germline ends. Germline V lookup: CDR1 DFQATT, CDR2 SNEGSKA (reference sequence). The CDR3 loop spans 15 amino acids.

V gene TRBV27 combines with J gene TRBJ2-3; possibly TRBD2 for D (5 bases). CDR3 size: 14 residues. Trimming took 4 bases from V and 4 from J, leaving 12 bases between them. CDR1 is MNHEY, CDR2 SMNVEV, per germline (reference sequence). The CDR3 protein is CASSSGGRPDTQYF. CDR3 nucleotide sequence: TGTGCCAGCAGTTCAGGAGGTAGGCCAGATACGCAGTATTTT.

There are a few counts of this clonotype. The V and J genes are TRBV19 and TRBJ2-2, with 7 positions matching TRBD2. V lost 7 bases to trimming and J lost 5 bases; unmatched junction nucleotides: 10. The CDR3 length is 15 residues. Germline CDR1 reads LNHDA; CDR2 reads SQIVND (reference sequence). The CDR3 reads CASTTGTGGTGELFF. As DNA, the CDR3 is TGTGCCAGTACTACCGGGACGGGGGGAACCGGGGAGCTGTTTTTT.

The V and J genes are TRBV29-1 and TRBJ1-2; 8 nucleotides align to TRBD1. The germline CDR1 and CDR2 sequences are SQVTM and ANQGSEA. The V segment lost 7 bases and the J segment 6 bases; nucleotides outside the gene matches: 16. The CDR3 length is 15 residues. The CDR3 reads CSAGRDQTGAHGYTF. The CDR3 nucleotides are TGCAGCGCCGGAAGGGATCAGACAGGGGCGCATGGCTACACCTTC.

This clonotype has a handful of counts. V and J are TRBV19 and TRBJ1-2; TRBD1 matches 10 bases. Germline V CDR1 and CDR2: LNHDA, SQIVND (reference sequence). This CDR3 spans 15 amino acids. The V gene end was trimmed by 4 bases and the J gene end by 7 bases; junction bases not matched to a gene: 9. The CDR3 reads CASSRTGGENGGYTF. The CDR3 DNA reads TGTGCCAGTAGTAGGACAGGGGGGGAGAACGGTGGCTACACCTTC.

The V gene is TRBV7-2, the J gene TRBJ2-1; TRBD1 aligns across 7 bases. This CDR3 comprises 16 residues. Germline V gene sequence: CDR1 SGHTA, CDR2 FQGNSA. The V segment lost 1 base and the J segment 4 bases; nucleotides outside the gene matches: 7. This CDR3 reads CASSLGQGDSYNEQFF. The CDR3 coding sequence is TGTGCCAGCAGCTTAGGCCAGGGGGATTCTTACAATGAGCAGTTCTTC.

The CDR3 nucleotides read TGTGCCAGCGGACAAGACAGGAGCAATCAGCCCCAGCATTTT. The encoded protein is CASGQDRSNQPQHF. V gene TRBV21-1 combines with J gene TRBJ1-5; the listed D gene, TRBD1, was not tested against the DNA. TRBV21-1 is tagged as a pseudogene. The CDR3 length is 14 residues.

The chain couples TRBV7-9 to TRBJ1-1; no definite D call. V was trimmed by 1 base and J by 1 base, leaving 10 bases between them. The CDR3 has 15 amino acids. Germline CDR1 reads SEHNR; CDR2 reads FQNEAQ (reference sequence). CDR3 sequence: CASSLVRAPNTEAFF. The CDR3 DNA follows: TGTGCCAGCAGCTTAGTTAGGGCACCGAACACTGAAGCTTTCTTT. The whole variable domain, filled in from reference TRBV7-9 and TRBJ1-1, reads DTGVSQNPRHKITKRGQNVTFRCDPISEHNRLYWYRQTLGQGPEFLTYFQNEAQLEKSRLLSDRFSAERPKGSFSTLEIQRTEQGDSAMYLCASSLVRAPNTEAFFGQGTRLTVV.

By share, this clonotype ranks as medium-sized. The rearrangement links TRBV7-9 to TRBJ2-2, with TRBD1 identical over 12 bases. The J segment lost 6 bases and the V segment lost 1 base, leaving 12 bases of the junction unmatched. CDR1 is SEHNR and CDR2 is FQNEAQ in the germline V gene (reference sequence). CDR3 length equals 19 residues. The CDR3 nucleotides read TGTGCCAGCAGCTTAGATCCGGGACAGGGGGCCCGGGGGGCCGGGGAGCTGTTTTTT. Translated: CASSLDPGQGARGAGELFF.

This chain uses TRBV10-3 with TRBJ1-1, with D perhaps TRBD1 (6 bases). Trimming pared 1 base from V and 1 base from J, leaving 7 bases between. Germline-derived CDR1 and CDR2 are ENHRY and SYGVKD. CDR3 length: 14 residues. The CDR3 region is CAISEWGQNTEAFF. CDR3 sequence (DNA): TGTGCCATCAGTGAGTGGGGGCAGAACACTGAAGCTTTCTTT.

This clonotype is large in the sample. The chain recombines TRBV6-2 or TRBV6-3 with TRBJ2-3, with D possibly called TRBD1 or TRBD2 (5 bases each). Germline loops: CDR1 MNHEY, CDR2 SVGEGT. The CDR3 is made up of 18 amino acids. V lost 4 bases to trimming and J lost 3 bases, with 23 bases between them. This chain's CDR3 is CASSSPYLPRDGTDTQYF. DNA for the CDR3: TGTGCCAGCAGTTCTCCCTATCTACCCCGGGACGGGACAGATACGCAGTATTTT.

The J gene is TRBJ2-3, the V gene TRBV20-1, with D unclear. The germline V gene encodes CDR1 DFQATT and CDR2 SNEGSKA (reference sequence). The CDR3 runs 12 residues. V was trimmed by 5 bases and J by 4 bases, leaving 10 bases between them. Here the CDR3 DNA reads TGCAGTGCTGGGTGGGTGGCAGATACGCAGTATTTT. This sequence encodes CSAGWVADTQYF.

V usage is TRBV6-1 and J usage is TRBJ1-2; the match to TRBD1 covers 7 bases. Germline CDR1 is MNHNS and CDR2 is SASEGT. V was pared by 6 bases and J by 5 bases, with 12 bases of the junction left unmatched. The CDR3 contains 15 residues. CDR3 sequence reads: CASRTLRTGIYGYTF. The CDR3 DNA is TGTGCCAGCAGGACACTAAGGACAGGAATATATGGCTACACCTTC.

This chain joins TRBV10-3 and TRBJ2-7, with 9 bases aligning to TRBD1. There are 15 residues in the CDR3. CDR1 and CDR2 (germline): ENHRY, SYGVKD. With 3 bases clipped from V and 3 bases from J, the junction kept 6 bases outside the gene matches. This CDR3 reads CAISEPGQGYYEQYF. The CDR3 nucleotides read TGTGCCATCAGTGAACCGGGACAGGGCTACTACGAGCAGTACTTC.

J is TRBJ1-5 and V is TRBV6-2 or TRBV6-3; maybe TRBD1 (6 bases). The CDR3 consists of 15 residues. Trimming shortened V by 3 bases and J by 4 bases, and 13 bases separated the two germline ends. In germline, CDR1 is MNHEY, CDR2 SVGEGT. The CDR3 here is CASSYGRDKNQPQHF. The CDR3 DNA reads TGTGCCAGCAGTTATGGGCGGGACAAGAATCAGCCCCAGCATTTT.

The V gene is TRBV24-1, the J gene TRBJ2-7; perhaps TRBD2 as D (6 bases). The CDR3 loop spans 13 amino acids. The V and J ends lost 5 bases and 9 bases respectively, with 16 bases between them. Germline V gene lookup returns CDR1 KGHDR and CDR2 SFDVKD. This CDR3 is CATSARDSSVQYF. Written as DNA, the CDR3 is TGTGCCACCAGTGCCCGGGACTCCTCAGTGCAGTACTTC.

The chain joins TRBV7-8 to TRBJ2-1; 10 positions match TRBD1. Germline lookup yields CDR1 SGHVS and CDR2 FQNEAQ. J gave up 4 bases and V 8 bases, and 20 bases lay outside the gene matches. The CDR3 length is 19 residues. The CDR3 spells CASGVRGQGSLGLYNEQFF. The DNA of the CDR3 is TGTGCCAGCGGGGTTAGGGGACAGGGGAGCTTAGGGCTATACAATGAGCAGTTCTTC. Filled out from reference TRBV7-8 and TRBJ2-1, the complete variable domain reads GAGVSQSPRYKVAKRGQDVALRCDPISGHVSLFWYQQALGQGPEFLTYFQNEAQLDKSGLPSDRFFAERPEGSVSTLKIQRTQQEDSAVYLCASGVRGQGSLGLYNEQFFGPGTRLTVL.

This sequence joins TRBV19 and TRBJ1-2, with a tentative D call TRBD1 (6 bases). The CDR3 loop spans 15 amino acids. Germline CDR1 and CDR2: LNHDA and SQIVND (reference sequence). The ends were cut back, 1 base at V and 0 bases at J, with 9 bases in the middle. The CDR3 coding sequence is TGTGCCAGTAGTATAGCAGGACAGCCTAACTATGGCTACACCTTC. Translated: CASSIAGQPNYGYTF.

V usage is TRBV21-1 and J usage is TRBJ2-7; the D call in the table, TRBD1, was not verified against the DNA. TRBV21-1 is a documented pseudogene. The length of the CDR3 is 13 residues. CDR3 residues: CASTWDSSYEQYF. Here the CDR3 DNA reads TGTGCCAGCACCTGGGACAGTTCCTACGAGCAGTACTTC.

The gene calls are TRBV7-2 and TRBJ2-7; possibly TRBD2 for D (6 bases). Deletions cut 2 bases from V and 2 bases from J, with 13 bases between. This CDR3 has 15 amino acids. The germline V gene has CDR1 SGHTA and CDR2 FQGNSA. The CDR3 sequence: CASSLRRGWAYEQYF. Written as DNA, the CDR3 is TGTGCCAGCAGCTTAAGGCGGGGATGGGCCTACGAGCAGTACTTC.

The chain's CDR3 is CSASLGGLLSYEQYF. CDR3 DNA: TGCAGTGCTAGTCTGGGGGGCCTCCTCTCCTACGAGCAGTACTTC. The chain links TRBV20-1 to TRBJ2-7; TRBD1 or TRBD2 may be the D gene (6 bases each). Trimming pared 3 bases from V and 0 bases from J, leaving 15 bases between. This CDR3 contains 15 residues. CDR1 is DFQATT and CDR2 is SNEGSKA in the germline V gene (reference sequence).